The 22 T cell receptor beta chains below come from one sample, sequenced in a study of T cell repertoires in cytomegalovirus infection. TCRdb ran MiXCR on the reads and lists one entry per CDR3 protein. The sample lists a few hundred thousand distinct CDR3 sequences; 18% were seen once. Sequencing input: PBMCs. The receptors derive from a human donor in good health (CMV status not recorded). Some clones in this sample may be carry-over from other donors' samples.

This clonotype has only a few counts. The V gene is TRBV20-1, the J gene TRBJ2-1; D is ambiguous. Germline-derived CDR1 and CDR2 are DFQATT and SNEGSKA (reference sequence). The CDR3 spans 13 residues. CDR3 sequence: CSALSGLSNEQFF. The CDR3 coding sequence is TGCAGCGCGCTTTCTGGGCTATCAAATGAGCAGTTCTTC.

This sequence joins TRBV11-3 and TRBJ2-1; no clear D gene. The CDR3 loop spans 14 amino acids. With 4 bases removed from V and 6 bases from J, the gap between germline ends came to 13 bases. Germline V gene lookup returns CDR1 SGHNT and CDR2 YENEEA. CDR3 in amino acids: CASSSPLSPNEQFF. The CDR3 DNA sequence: TGTGCCAGCAGCTCACCCTTATCCCCCAATGAGCAGTTCTTC.

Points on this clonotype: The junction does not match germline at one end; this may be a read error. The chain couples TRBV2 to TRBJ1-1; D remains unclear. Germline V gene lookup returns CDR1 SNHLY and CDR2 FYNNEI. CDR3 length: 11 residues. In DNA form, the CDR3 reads TGTGCCAGCACTGAAAACACTGAAGCTTTCTTT. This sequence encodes CASTENTEAFF.

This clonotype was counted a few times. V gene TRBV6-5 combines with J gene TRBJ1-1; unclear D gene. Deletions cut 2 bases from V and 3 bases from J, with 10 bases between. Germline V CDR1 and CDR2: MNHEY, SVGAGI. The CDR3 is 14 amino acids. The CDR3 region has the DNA TGTGCCAGCAGTTACGGACGGGCGGACACTGAAGCTTTCTTT. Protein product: CASSYGRADTEAFF.

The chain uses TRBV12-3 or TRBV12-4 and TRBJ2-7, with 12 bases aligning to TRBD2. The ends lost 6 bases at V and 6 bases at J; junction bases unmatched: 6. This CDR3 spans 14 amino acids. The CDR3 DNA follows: TGTGCCAGCAGCCCCGGACTAGCGGGGCTCGAGCAGTACTTC. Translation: CASSPGLAGLEQYF.

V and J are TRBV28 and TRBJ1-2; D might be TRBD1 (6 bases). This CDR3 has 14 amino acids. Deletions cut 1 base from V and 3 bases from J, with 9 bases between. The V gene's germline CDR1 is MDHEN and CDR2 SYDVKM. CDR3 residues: CASSLFRGDYGYTF. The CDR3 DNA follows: TGTGCCAGCAGTTTATTCAGGGGAGACTATGGCTACACCTTC.

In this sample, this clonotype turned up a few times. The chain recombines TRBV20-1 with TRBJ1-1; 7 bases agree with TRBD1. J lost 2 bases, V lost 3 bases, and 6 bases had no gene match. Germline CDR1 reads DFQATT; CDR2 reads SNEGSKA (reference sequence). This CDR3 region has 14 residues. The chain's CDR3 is CSARDRRKNTEAFF. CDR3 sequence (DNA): TGCAGTGCTAGGGACAGGCGGAAAAACACTGAAGCTTTCTTT.

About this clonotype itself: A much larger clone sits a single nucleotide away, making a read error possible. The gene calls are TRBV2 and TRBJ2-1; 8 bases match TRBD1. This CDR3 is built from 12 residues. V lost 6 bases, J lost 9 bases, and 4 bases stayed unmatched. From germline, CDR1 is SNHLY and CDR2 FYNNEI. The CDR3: CASRPTGGEQFF. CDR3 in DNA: TGTGCCAGCAGACCAACAGGGGGTGAGCAGTTCTTC.

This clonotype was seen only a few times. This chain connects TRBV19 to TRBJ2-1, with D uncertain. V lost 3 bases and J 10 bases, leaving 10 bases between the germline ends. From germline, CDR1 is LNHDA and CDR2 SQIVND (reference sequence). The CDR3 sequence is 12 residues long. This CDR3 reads CASSISAGEQFF. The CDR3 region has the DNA TGTGCCAGTAGTATCTCCGCTGGCGAGCAGTTCTTC.

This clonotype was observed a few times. The CDR3 DNA sequence: TGTGCCAGCAGCCGGGACAGGGTCACTGGAAACACCATATATTTT. Protein product: CASSRDRVTGNTIYF. The chain employs TRBV5-6 and TRBJ1-3; 9 bases align to TRBD1. The CDR3 extends over 15 amino acids. Germline CDR1 reads SGHDT; CDR2 reads YYEEEE. The V gene end was trimmed by 4 bases and the J gene end by 2 bases; junction bases not matched to a gene: 4.

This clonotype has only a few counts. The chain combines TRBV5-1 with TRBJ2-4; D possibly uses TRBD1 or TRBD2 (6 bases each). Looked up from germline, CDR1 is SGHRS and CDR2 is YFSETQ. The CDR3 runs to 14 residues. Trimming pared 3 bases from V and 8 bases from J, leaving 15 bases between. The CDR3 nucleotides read TGCGCCAGCAGCTACGACGGGGGCGGAGACATTCAGTACTTC. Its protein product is CASSYDGGGDIQYF.

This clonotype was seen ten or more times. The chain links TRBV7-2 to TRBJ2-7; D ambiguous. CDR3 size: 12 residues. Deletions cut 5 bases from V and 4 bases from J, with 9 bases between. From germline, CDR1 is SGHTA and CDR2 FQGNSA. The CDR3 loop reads CASSHFPYEQYF. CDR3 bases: TGTGCCAGCAGCCACTTCCCTTACGAGCAGTACTTC.

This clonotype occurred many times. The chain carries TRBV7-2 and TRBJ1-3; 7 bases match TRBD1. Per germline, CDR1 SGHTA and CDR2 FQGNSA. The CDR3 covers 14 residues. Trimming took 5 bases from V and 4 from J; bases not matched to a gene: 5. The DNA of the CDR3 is TGTGCCAGCAGCCCTTACAGGGGAGGAAACACCATATATTTT. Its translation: CASSPYRGGNTIYF.

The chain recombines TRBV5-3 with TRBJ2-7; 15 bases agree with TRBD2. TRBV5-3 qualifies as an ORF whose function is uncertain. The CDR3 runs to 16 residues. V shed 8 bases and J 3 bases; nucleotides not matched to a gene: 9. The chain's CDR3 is CASSKGLAGGIYEQYF. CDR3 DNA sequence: TGTGCCAGCAGCAAGGGACTAGCGGGGGGCATCTACGAGCAGTACTTC.

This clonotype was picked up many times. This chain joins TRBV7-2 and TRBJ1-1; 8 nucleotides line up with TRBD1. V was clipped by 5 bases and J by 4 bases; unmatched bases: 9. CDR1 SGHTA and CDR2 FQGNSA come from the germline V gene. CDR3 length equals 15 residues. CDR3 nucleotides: TGTGCCAGCAGCCAGCAGGGGGCCGGGACCACTGAAGCTTTCTTT. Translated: CASSQQGAGTTEAFF. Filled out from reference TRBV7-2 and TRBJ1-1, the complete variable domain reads GAGVSQSPSNKVTEKGKDVELRCDPISGHTALYWYRQSLGQGLEFLIYFQGNSAPDKSGLPSDRFSAERTGGSVSTLTIQRTQQEDSAVYLCASSQQGAGTTEAFFGQGTRLTVV.

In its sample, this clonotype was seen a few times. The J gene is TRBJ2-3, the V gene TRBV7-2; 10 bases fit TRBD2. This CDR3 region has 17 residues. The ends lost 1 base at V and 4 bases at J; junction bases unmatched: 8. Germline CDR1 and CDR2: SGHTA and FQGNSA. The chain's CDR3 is CASSLETSGEWADTQYF. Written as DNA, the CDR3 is TGTGCCAGCAGCTTAGAAACTAGCGGGGAGTGGGCAGATACGCAGTATTTT.

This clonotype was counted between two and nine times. In DNA form, the CDR3 reads TGTGCCAGCAGTCCCCAGGTATCTCTTGGCGCTTTCTTT. Translated: CASSPQVSLGAFF. This chain joins TRBV6-2 or TRBV6-3 and TRBJ1-1; D unresolved. This CDR3 is 13 amino acids long. V was shortened by 5 bases and J by 11 bases, with 18 bases between the two germline ends. Germline CDR1 reads MNHEY; CDR2 reads SVGEGT.

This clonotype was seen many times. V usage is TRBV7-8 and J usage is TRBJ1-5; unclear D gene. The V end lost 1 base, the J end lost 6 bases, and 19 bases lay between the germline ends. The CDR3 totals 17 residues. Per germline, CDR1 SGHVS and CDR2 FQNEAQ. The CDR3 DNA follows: TGTGCCAGCAGCTTAGGCCCTTTGGCCCTGAGTGCTCAGCCCCAGCATTTT. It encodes CASSLGPLALSAQPQHF.

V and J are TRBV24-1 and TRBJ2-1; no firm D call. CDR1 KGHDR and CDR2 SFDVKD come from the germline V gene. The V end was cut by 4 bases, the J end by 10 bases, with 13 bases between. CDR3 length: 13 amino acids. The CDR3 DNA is TGTGCCACCAGTGAGAGTCCCCAGAAGGAGCAGTTCTTC. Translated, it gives CATSESPQKEQFF.

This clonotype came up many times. In nucleotides, the CDR3 is TGTGCCAGCAGCCCTCGGTTCCCCTATAATTCACCCCTCCACTTT. Translation gives CASSPRFPYNSPLHF. The chain has TRBV7-8 and TRBJ1-6; D gene ambiguous. The length of the CDR3 is 15 residues. The germline V and J ends were trimmed by 5 bases and 2 bases, with 10 bases remaining between them. Germline assignment: CDR1 SGHVS and CDR2 FQNEAQ.

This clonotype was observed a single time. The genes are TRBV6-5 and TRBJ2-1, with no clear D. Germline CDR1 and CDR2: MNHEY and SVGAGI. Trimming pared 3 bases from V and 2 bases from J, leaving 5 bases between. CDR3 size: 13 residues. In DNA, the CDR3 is TGTGCCAGCAGTTATGACACCTACAATGAGCAGTTCTTC. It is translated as CASSYDTYNEQFF.

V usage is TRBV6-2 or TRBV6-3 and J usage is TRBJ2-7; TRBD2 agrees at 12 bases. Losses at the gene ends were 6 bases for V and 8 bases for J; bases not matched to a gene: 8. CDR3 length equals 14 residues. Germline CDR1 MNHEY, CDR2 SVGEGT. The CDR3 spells CASRTRLAGEKQYF. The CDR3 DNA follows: TGTGCCAGCAGGACCAGACTAGCGGGAGAAAAGCAGTACTTC.